This T cell receptor beta chain was documented in a study of T cell responses to AZD1222 COVID-19 vaccine. The CDR3 spans 12 residues. V gave up 8 bases and J gave up 4 bases, with 11 bases separating them. Germline V gives CDR1 MGHRA, CDR2 YSYEKL. TCRdb's copy holds only in-frame clones and misses some; the assay was immunoSEQ multiplex PCR. The top ten hold roughly 1.5% of the sample, which has roughly 170,000 clones, around 94% seen once. The origin of this receptor is an adult who received the AZD1222 COVID-19 vaccine. The starting material was peripheral blood, obtained 28 days after the second AZD1222 dose. This chain uses TRBV4-1 with TRBJ1-1; the D is unclear. CDR3 nucleotide sequence: TGCGCCAGCTCCTGGGGTGTCACTGAAGCTTTCTTT. This gives the protein CASSWGVTEAFF.